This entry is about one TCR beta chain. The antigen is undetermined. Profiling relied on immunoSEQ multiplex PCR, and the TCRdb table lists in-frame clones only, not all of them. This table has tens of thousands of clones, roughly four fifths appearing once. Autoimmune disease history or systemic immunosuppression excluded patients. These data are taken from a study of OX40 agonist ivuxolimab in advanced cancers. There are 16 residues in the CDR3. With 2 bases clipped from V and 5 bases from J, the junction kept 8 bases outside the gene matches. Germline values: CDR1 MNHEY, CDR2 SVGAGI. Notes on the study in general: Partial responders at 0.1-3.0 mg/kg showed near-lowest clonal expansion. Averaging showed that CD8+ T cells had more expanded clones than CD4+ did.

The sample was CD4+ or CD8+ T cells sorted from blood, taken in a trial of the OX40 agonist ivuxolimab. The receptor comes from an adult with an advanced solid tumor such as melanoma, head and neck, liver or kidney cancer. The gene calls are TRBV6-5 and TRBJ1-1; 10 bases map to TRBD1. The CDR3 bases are TGTGCCAGCAGTTACACACAGACAGGGGGCGTTACTGAAGCTTTCTTT. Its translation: CASSYTQTGGVTEAFF.